The TCR beta chain described here comes from a study of control samples from healthy donors and cancer patients. Produced via immunoSEQ multiplex PCR; TCRdb's table is partial and in-frame only. This table holds roughly 120,000 clones, approximately 90% found once. Trimming removed 5 bases from V and 6 bases from J, with 9 bases in between. The germline CDR1 and CDR2 sequences are SGHVS and FNYEAQ. CDR3 size: 12 residues. The sample comprised blood. The V gene is TRBV7-6, the J gene TRBJ2-3, with D tentatively TRBD2 (5 bases). The sequence was collected from a woman aged 70 to 79 in good health. DNA of the CDR3: TGTGCCAGCAGCCTCGGGGTTGATACGCAGTATTTT. Translating gives CASSLGVDTQYF.